This TCR beta chain was found in a study of cytomegalovirus exposure and HLA in healthy donors. Overall study findings and caveats: The classifier reportedly diagnosed cytomegalovirus status with high specificity and sensitivity. 150 or so TCR beta chains were listed as cytomegalovirus-associated.

This clone was recorded a few times. Its target is unknown. TCRdb's table, derived via immunoSEQ multiplex PCR, lists solely in-frame clones and lacks some. The data hold about 360,000 clones, with 86% observed a single time. The germline CDR1 and CDR2 sequences are GTSNPN and SVGIG (reference sequence). CDR3 size: 11 residues. Trimming pared 3 bases from V and 5 bases from J, leaving 8 bases between. Sequencing was done on a sample of PBMCs. The chain couples TRBV30 to TRBJ2-7; D remains ambiguous. This receptor was taken from a woman in her late teens or twenties in good health and CMV-seronegative. The CDR3 is CAWRGSNEQYF. The CDR3 nucleotides are TGTGCCTGGAGGGGCTCAAACGAGCAGTACTTC.